The present T cell receptor beta chain was sequenced within a study of T cells in Graves' hyperthyroidism and ophthalmopathy. Notes on the study in general: Most thyroid-expanded clonotypes above 0.001 were also found in blood.

The authors took PBMCs from roughly 9.7 ml fresh peripheral blood. Amplified regions were TCR beta CDR3 sequences from RNA transcripts. First-round RT-PCR of the TCR CDR3 relied on the HTBI primer set. A single record per CDR3 protein comes from TCRdb applying MiXCR to the multiplex PCR reads. There are 300,000 to 450,000 distinct CDR3 sequences in the sample; about 18% occur only once, and 40% to 45% lies in the top ten. The table lists this clonotype with many counts. Its specificity is unknown. A read error may account for a junction end that differs from germline. This CDR3 region has 13 residues. The V gene's germline CDR1 is SNHLY and CDR2 FYNNEI.

This receptor was taken from a man between 18 and 35 years old with Graves' ophthalmopathy. Sequenced input: blood. The genes are TRBV2 and TRBJ1-1, with D unresolved. CDR3 in DNA: TGTGCCAGCAGTAAAGCTAGACACGCTGAAGCTTTCTTT. Translation: CASSKARHAEAFF.